The entry below gives a single TCR beta chain sequence along with its context. These data are taken from a study of blood T cell repertoires in COVID-19. Study-wide background: Acute-phase and convalescent COVID-19 samples originated in the United States, Italy and Spain. The analysed material was cDNA or gDNA that came from T cells, B-cell-depleted T cells, or PBMCs.

Trimming removed 2 bases from V and 4 bases from J, with 12 bases in between. Germline CDR1 reads SGHRS; CDR2 reads YFSETQ. CDR3 length: 15 amino acids. In the authors' workflow: Estimated nucleated cell counts came from reference gene primer amplification. Sequenced by immunoSEQ multiplex PCR; TCRdb stores in-frame clones only, minus some. Clone size and V and J calls were adopted from that table, with D and trimming inferred from the DNA. The sample comprises 80,000 to 90,000 clones, about 85% of which are singletons, and 2% to 2.5% rests with the top ten. The V gene is TRBV5-1, the J gene TRBJ2-2, with D hard to call. The sequence came from a woman between 65 and 79 years old with acute or convalescent COVID-19. Source material: peripheral blood. The CDR3, as DNA: TGCGCCAGCAGCTTCAACAGCACCATCACCGGGGAGCTGTTTTTT. Translated, it gives CASSFNSTITGELFF.